This TCR beta chain was sequenced during a study of T cells in Graves' hyperthyroidism and ophthalmopathy. TCR beta CDR3 regions were amplified from RNA transcripts. The HTBI set primed first-round TCR CDR3 RT-PCR. Using its own MiXCR run on the multiplex PCR reads, TCRdb lists one record per CDR3 protein. The sample lists 500,000 or so distinct CDR3 sequences, 17% occurring once. Ophthalmopathy patients had Clinical Activity Score at least 3, NOSPECS grade at least 4, duration under 3 months. A patient was excluded if there was uncontrolled infection, other autoimmune disease, pregnancy or lactation. Diagnoses rested on clinical symptoms, serum thyroxine and TRAb, thyroid ultrasound and orbital computed tomography. The table lists this clonotype with a few counts. V lost 4 bases to trimming and J lost 2 bases, with 11 bases between them. Germline assignment: CDR1 SQVTM and CDR2 ANQGSEA. The CDR3 is made up of 13 amino acids.

The material sequenced was blood. The chain employs TRBV29-1 and TRBJ1-2; no clear D gene. The sequence came from a woman aged 18-35 years with Graves' ophthalmopathy. The DNA of the CDR3 is TGCAGCGTTGTCCATGAGACCAACTATGGCTACACCTTC. As protein: CSVVHETNYGYTF.